The rows below give T cell receptor beta chains drawn from one sample of a study of blood T cell repertoires in COVID-19. TCRdb keeps only in-frame clones here, not all; method: immunoSEQ multiplex PCR. This table has under 250,000 clones, roughly 83% appearing once. The sequenced material came from PBMCs or T cells enriched from blood (not recorded which). All receptors derive from a woman in her thirties or forties with acute COVID-19. Both conserved end residues are part of each CDR3.

v_call,cdr3_length,cdr3_aa
TRBV3-1/TRBV3-2,14,CASSSPGHGYGYTF
TRBV4-3,15,CASSLLAGGTHEQFF
TRBV6-5,15,CASSPGTAISYGYTF
TRBV5-1,16,CASSLGDSSRVYEQYF
TRBV5-5,17,CASSGRAQSPSTDTQYF
TRBV7-9,15,CASSPRDRVVGELFF
TRBV5-1,13,CASSWESNQPQHF
TRBV7-9,11,CASSIMNEQFF
TRBV10-3,14,CAISESTGFNGYTF
TRBV3-1/TRBV3-2,17,CASSQAPQAGGPYEQYF
TRBV5-8,15,CASSLGQGLSYEQYF
TRBV11-2,12,CASSLRGTEAFF
TRBV5-8,12,CASTGGAGPQHF
TRBV19,16,CASSTGQETMNTEAFF
TRBV4-1,14,CASSRYTGNTEAFF
TRBV3-1/TRBV3-2,12,CASSQVVCEQYF
TRBV19,16,CASSIGLGLGTDTQYF
TRBV2,15,CASGRRGAAGTEAFF
TRBV2,15,CASSVLGPAGQPQHF
TRBV28,15,CASSESGFSNTEAFF
TRBV4-3,15,CASSQERRMNTEAFF
TRBV3-1/TRBV3-2,14,CASSQGHRGKAIYF
TRBV3-1/TRBV3-2,14,CASSPSGSNQPQHF
TRBV30,14,CAWGVGTSQETQYF
TRBV15,12,CATRNQRREQFF
TRBV21-1,21,CASSLRQGPPYTSYSNQPQHF
TRBV19,11,CASSSGTGSFF
TRBV10-2,11,CASRGSYEQYF
TRBV28,16,CASSLWPGTGGGELFF
TRBV11-2,12,CASSLAGFGYTF
TRBV19,14,CASSRQGTNYGYTF
TRBV3-1/TRBV3-2,14,CASSPRGNTDTQYF
TRBV7-2,15,CASSVEGLALNEQFF
TRBV3-1/TRBV3-2,15,CASSQYRTANYGYTF
TRBV25-1,14,CASSESRSNQPQHF
TRBV27,15,CASSPSGTGGGKLFF
TRBV2,12,CASKTGPTEAFF
TRBV28,15,CASSFGGSDNQPQHF
TRBV29-1,14,CSFFEQGARNEQFF
TRBV27,14,CASSLRTGQETQYF
TRBV19,13,CASSSQSTDTQYF
TRBV7-6,15,CASSLVAGGSDTQYF
TRBV5-5,15,CASSITGDSGNTIYF
TRBV19,15,CASSIVSNSGNEQFF
TRBV7-8,12,CASSLQGHTIYF
TRBV19,15,CASSISPGGAGELFF
TRBV7-2,14,CASSPGTSVDTQYF
TRBV6-5,15,CASAEGVIGNQPQHF
TRBV6-2/TRBV6-3,12,CASSTTGEGYTF
TRBV2,15,CASSDGGTTYNEQFF
TRBV20-1,11,CSGRGVDEQFF
TRBV18,16,CASSPLPSRGNEKLFF
TRBV7-3,12,CASSWTGGELFF
TRBV24-1,14,CATRADGITGELFF
TRBV19,13,CAVRDSSTDTQYF
TRBV11-3,14,CASSLLAGAGELFF
TRBV4-1,19,CASSQPLASTGQGKDTQYF
TRBV10-1,12,CASRPPPPTSYF